This T cell receptor beta chain was observed in a study of metastatic and nonmetastatic thyroid tumors (TCRdb year 2020). For the wider study: The researchers compared repertoires between peripheral blood samples and tumor or nodule tissue samples from patients with malignant or benign thyroid disease. Beyond this particular receptor, the publication reports: In both blood and tumor samples, TCR beta diversity was reported to be significantly higher in malignant tumors than in benign nodules.

On this clone: Its target antigen remains unknown. There are no base qualities to consult, and no much larger clone falls within one base.

No treatment had been received by any patient before thyroid surgery. The study retrospectively analysed patient clinical samples collected from about 2012 to 2019 using T-cell receptor beta sequencing. The library was made by PCR. The sequencing machine was an Illumina HiSeq 4000. High-throughput sequencing was used to profile the TCR beta-chain CDR3 region of every patient. On the study's bioinformatics: A classifier to discriminate distant-metastatic papillary thyroid cancer patients was built from CDR3 differences across clinicopathological groups. The Shannon index was used to assess repertoire diversity, and the Morisita-Horn index was used to assess tumor-blood repertoire similarity. Using fastp trimming at Q25 and MiXCR clonotype assembly, TCRdb reanalyzed the public sequencing data and kept in-frame beta chains. The V and J calls follow TCRdb's processing rather than the paper's. The sample yields roughly 15,000 clones; 30% to 35% were counted once. The ten top clones hold 10% of the sample.

The origin of this receptor is a female donor with papillary thyroid cancer or a benign thyroid nodule (not recorded which). Some clones in this sample may be carry-over from other donors' samples. Source material: blood.

The DNA is as follows: TGTGCCTGGAGTCCTAAGTCTTGGGGGAACACTGAAGCTTTCTTT. Its translation reads: CAWSPKSWGNTEAFF. Recombination connected TRBV30 to TRBJ1-1; the D gene assignment is ambiguous. The CDR3 runs 15 amino acids, cysteine and phenylalanine included. Here the CDR3 DNA is all that survives: 45 bases in frame from base 1. A distance of 14 bases separates the germline ends of V and J, which lose 2 bases and 1 base respectively. CDR1 and CDR2 are drawn from the germline V gene (reference sequence): GTSNPN, SVGIG. The full variable domain, with segments outside the CDR3 supplied by the reference TRBV30 and TRBJ1-1 proteins, appears as SQTIHQWPATLVQPVGSPLSLECTVEGTSNPNLYWYRQAAGRGLQLLFYSVGIGQISSEVPQNLSASRPQDRQFILSSKKLLLSDSGFYLCAWSPKSWGNTEAFFGQGTRLTVV.